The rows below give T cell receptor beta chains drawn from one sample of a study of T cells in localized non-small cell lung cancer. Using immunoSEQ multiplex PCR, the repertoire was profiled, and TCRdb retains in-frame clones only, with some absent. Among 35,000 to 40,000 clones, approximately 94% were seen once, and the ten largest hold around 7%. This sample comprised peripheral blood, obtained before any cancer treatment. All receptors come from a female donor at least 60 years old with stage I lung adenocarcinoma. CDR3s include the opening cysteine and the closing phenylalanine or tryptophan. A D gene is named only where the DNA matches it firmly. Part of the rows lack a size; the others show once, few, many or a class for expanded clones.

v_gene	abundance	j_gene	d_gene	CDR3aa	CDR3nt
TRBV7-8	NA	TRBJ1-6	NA	CASSLAFQGNSPLHF	TGTGCCAGCAGCTTAGCGTTTCAGGGGAATTCACCCCTCCACTTT
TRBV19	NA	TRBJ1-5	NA	CASSTRRVNQPQHF	TGTGCCAGTAGTACCCGGCGGGTAAATCAGCCCCAGCATTTT
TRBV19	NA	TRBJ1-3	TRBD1	CASTLREGAFPSSGNTIYF	TGTGCCAGTACCCTCCGGGAGGGGGCCTTTCCGAGCTCTGGAAACACCATATATTTT
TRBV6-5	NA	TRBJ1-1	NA	CASSREGADTEAFF	TGTGCCAGCAGCCGTGAGGGTGCGGACACTGAAGCTTTCTTT
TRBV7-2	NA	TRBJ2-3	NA	CASSFSTDTQYF	TGTGCCAGCAGCTTTTCTACAGATACGCAGTATTTT
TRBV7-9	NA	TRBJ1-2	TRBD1	CASSPLGTGLGYTF	TGTGCCAGCAGCCCCCTGGGGACAGGGCTTGGCTACACCTTC
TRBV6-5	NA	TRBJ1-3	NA	CASSYGQLRNTIYF	TGTGCCAGCAGTTACGGACAGCTCCGAAACACCATATATTTT
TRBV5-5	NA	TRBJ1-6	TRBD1	CASSLGAGQLLHF	TGTGCCAGCAGCTTGGGAGCGGGACAGCTCCTCCACTTT
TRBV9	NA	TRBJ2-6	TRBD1	CASSVGGQRSGANVLTF	TGTGCCAGCAGCGTAGGGGGACAGCGCTCTGGGGCCAACGTCCTGACTTTC
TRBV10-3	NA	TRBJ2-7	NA	CAISDGQPYEQYF	TGTGCCATCAGTGACGGGCAACCCTACGAGCAGTACTTC
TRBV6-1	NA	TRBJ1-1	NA	CASSEVSKYTEAFF	TGTGCCAGCAGTGAGGTCAGCAAATACACTGAAGCTTTCTTT
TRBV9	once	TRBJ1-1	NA	CASSPRGTEAFF	TGTGCCAGCAGCCCCAGGGGCACTGAAGCTTTCTTT
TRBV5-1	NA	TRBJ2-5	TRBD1	CASSAGTGFGETQYF	TGCGCTTCCTCAGCCGGGACAGGGTTTGGAGAGACCCAGTACTTC
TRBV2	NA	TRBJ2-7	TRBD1	CASREGTGTYEQYF	TGTGCCAGCAGGGAGGGGACAGGGACCTACGAGCAGTACTTC
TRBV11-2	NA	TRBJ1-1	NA	CASSLQGVTEAFF	TGTGCCAGCAGCTTACAGGGAGTCACTGAAGCTTTCTTT
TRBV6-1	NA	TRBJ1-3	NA	CASSRSLGNTIYF	TGTGCCAGCAGCCGGTCCCTCGGAAACACCATATATTTT
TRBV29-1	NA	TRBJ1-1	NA	CSVEDSGRGNTEAFF	TGCAGCGTTGAAGATTCGGGGAGGGGCAACACTGAAGCTTTCTTT
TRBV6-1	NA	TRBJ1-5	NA	CASRGEAQPQHF	TGTGCCAGCAGGGGGGAGGCTCAGCCCCAGCATTTT
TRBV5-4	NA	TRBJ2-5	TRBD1	CASSLEPGQGGETQYF	TGTGCCAGCAGCTTGGAACCGGGACAGGGAGGAGAGACCCAGTACTTC
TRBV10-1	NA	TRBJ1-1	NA	CASSEGGSTEAFF	TGCGCCAGCAGTGAGGGGGGAAGCACTGAAGCTTTCTTT
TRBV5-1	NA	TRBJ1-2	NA	CASSLGQNGYTF	TGCGCCAGCAGCTTGGGACAGAACGGCTACACCTTC
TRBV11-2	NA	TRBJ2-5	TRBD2	CASSLDRGVRETQYF	TGTGCCAGCAGCTTAGATCGGGGGGTTCGAGAGACCCAGTACTTC
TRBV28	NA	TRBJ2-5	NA	CASSSSLGRRETQYF	TGTGCCAGCAGTTCATCCCTCGGGCGAAGAGAGACCCAGTACTTC
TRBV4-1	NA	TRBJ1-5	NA	CASSQDYPYNQPQHF	TGCGCCAGCAGCCAAGATTACCCGTACAATCAGCCCCAGCATTTT
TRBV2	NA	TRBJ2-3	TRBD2	CASTGGGSDTQYF	TGTGCCAGCACGGGAGGAGGGTCAGATACGCAGTATTTT
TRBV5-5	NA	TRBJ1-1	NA	CASSLGQGFFSTEAFF	TGTGCCAGCAGCTTGGGCCAGGGGTTTTTTTCCACTGAAGCTTTCTTT
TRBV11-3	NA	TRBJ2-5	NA	CASSLGRASETQYF	TGTGCCAGCAGCTTGGGCAGGGCGTCGGAGACCCAGTACTTC
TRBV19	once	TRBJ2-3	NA	CASSMSSGTDTQYF	TGTGCCAGTAGTATGTCTAGCGGCACAGATACGCAGTATTTT
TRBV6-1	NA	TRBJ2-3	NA	CASGDQRTDTQYF	TGTGCCAGCGGGGATCAGCGCACAGATACGCAGTATTTT
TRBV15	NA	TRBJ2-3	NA	CATSRDSTRDTQYF	TGTGCCACCAGCAGAGACTCCACGAGGGATACGCAGTATTTT
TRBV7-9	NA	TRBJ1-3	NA	CATGGASPLSGNTIYF	TGTGCCACCGGGGGGGCCTCCCCACTGTCTGGAAACACCATATATTTT
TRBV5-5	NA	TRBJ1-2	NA	CASSPERVAYGYTF	TGTGCCAGCAGCCCCGAGAGGGTAGCCTATGGCTACACCTTC
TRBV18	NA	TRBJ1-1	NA	CASSPVQDGVGTEAFF	TGTGCCAGCTCACCAGTCCAGGATGGAGTAGGCACTGAAGCTTTCTTT
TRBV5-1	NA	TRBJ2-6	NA	CASSLDGGPGANVLTF	TGCGCCAGCAGCTTGGACGGGGGGCCTGGGGCCAACGTCCTGACTTTC
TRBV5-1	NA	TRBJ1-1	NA	CASSLEGANTEAFF	TGCGCCAGCAGCTTGGAAGGGGCGAACACTGAAGCTTTCTTT
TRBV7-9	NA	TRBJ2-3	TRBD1	CASSRQGPSTDTQYF	TGTGCCAGCAGCAGACAGGGTCCAAGCACAGATACGCAGTATTTT
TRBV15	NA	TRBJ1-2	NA	CATSRALPGSSGYTF	TGTGCCACCAGCAGAGCCCTTCCGGGGTCCTCTGGCTACACCTTC
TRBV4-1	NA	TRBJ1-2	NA	CASSQVVGNYGYTF	TGCGCCAGCAGCCAAGTAGTAGGGAACTATGGCTACACCTTC
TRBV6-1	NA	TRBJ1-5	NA	CASRRGDGDQPQHF	TGTGCCAGCAGGAGGGGAGACGGGGATCAGCCCCAGCATTTT
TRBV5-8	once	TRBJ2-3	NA	CASSRQGGGGTDTQYF	TGTGCCAGCAGCCGGCAGGGGGGGGGAGGCACAGATACGCAGTATTTT
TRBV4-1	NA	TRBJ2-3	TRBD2	CASSQGGLAGGPLGTDTQYF	TGCGCCAGCAGCCAAGGGGGACTAGCGGGGGGACCCCTAGGTACAGATACGCAGTATTTT
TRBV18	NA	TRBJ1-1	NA	CASSPQGWAGGTEAFF	TGTGCCAGCTCACCTCAGGGGTGGGCTGGTGGGACTGAAGCTTTCTTT
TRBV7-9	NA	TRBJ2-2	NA	CASSPGWPGTGELFF	TGTGCCAGCAGCCCAGGTTGGCCGGGTACCGGGGAGCTGTTTTTT
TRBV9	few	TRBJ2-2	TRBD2	CASSVNPRTSGGANTGELFF	TGTGCCAGCAGCGTAAACCCAAGAACTAGCGGGGGAGCGAACACCGGGGAGCTGTTTTTT